The 21 T cell receptor beta chains below all came from one sample that was sequenced in a study of graft-versus-host responses after intestinal transplantation. No antigen has been identified for these receptors. Using immunoSEQ multiplex PCR, the repertoire was profiled, and TCRdb retains in-frame clones only, with some absent. The sample yields tens of thousands of clones, about nine tenths seen once. Sequenced material: unstimulated CD8+ T cells sorted from spleen or lymph node cells, taken before transplant. The receptor source for this set is a human donor who was the organ donor for an intestinal transplant.

The V call is TRBV28, the J call TRBJ1-1; possibly TRBD1 for D (6 bases). Germline CDR1 reads MDHEN; CDR2 reads SYDVKM. This CDR3 is 15 amino acids long. V lost 3 bases and J lost 1, with 12 bases in between. For the CDR3, the DNA is TGTGCCAGCAGTTTTATTGGGGGCTGGAACACTGAAGCTTTCTTT. This encodes CASSFIGGWNTEAFF.

The CDR3 sequence is CASTPLGNYGYTF. In nucleotides, the CDR3 is TGTGCCAGCACCCCATTGGGGAACTATGGCTACACCTTC. The chain links TRBV7-9 to TRBJ1-2; D call uncertain. In germline, CDR1 is SEHNR, CDR2 FQNEAQ (reference sequence). The germline V and J ends were trimmed by 7 bases and 2 bases, with 11 bases remaining between them. The CDR3 runs 13 residues.

This chain uses TRBV2 with TRBJ1-2; 7 nucleotides agree with TRBD1. Losses at the gene ends were 10 bases for V and 0 bases for J; bases not matched to a gene: 14. CDR1 SNHLY and CDR2 FYNNEI come from the germline V gene. The CDR3 covers 16 residues. CDR3 sequence: CAKVPGQPEANYGYTF. As DNA, the CDR3 is TGTGCCAAAGTACCGGGACAGCCAGAAGCTAACTATGGCTACACCTTC.

V gene TRBV28 combines with J gene TRBJ2-7; D unclear. The V end was cut by 5 bases, the J end by 2 bases, with 13 bases between. Germline CDR1 MDHEN, CDR2 SYDVKM. The CDR3 consists of 14 residues. As DNA, the CDR3 is TGTGCCAGCAGTCCTTTCCAGGAGACCTACGAGCAGTACTTC. Its protein is CASSPFQETYEQYF.

The sample holds one count of this clone. This CDR3 is also generated by other DNA sequences in the sample. This chain joins TRBV9 and TRBJ1-1; perhaps TRBD1 as D (6 bases). V was cut by 3 bases and J by 0 bases, with 12 bases left in between. The CDR3 has 15 residues. Germline assignment: CDR1 SGDLS and CDR2 YYNGEE. CDR3 bases: TGTGCCAGCAGCGGCCACGGGGACATGAACACTGAAGCTTTCTTT. Translation gives CASSGHGDMNTEAFF.

This sequence joins TRBV7-6 and TRBJ2-3, with 7 nucleotides matching TRBD2. Germline V gene lookup returns CDR1 SGHVS and CDR2 FNYEAQ. The length of the CDR3 is 15 residues. V was clipped by 0 bases and J by 1 base; unmatched bases: 1. The CDR3 region is CASSLAAGGTDTQYF. In DNA form, the CDR3 reads TGTGCCAGCAGCTTAGCGGCGGGGGGCACAGATACGCAGTATTTT.

The J gene is TRBJ2-2, the V gene TRBV28; possibly TRBD1 for D (5 bases). Germline assignment: CDR1 MDHEN and CDR2 SYDVKM. The CDR3 consists of 15 residues. This CDR3 reads CATSAGQQDTGELFF. Here the CDR3 DNA reads TGTGCGACCTCGGCAGGGCAGCAAGACACCGGGGAGCTGTTTTTT.

The chain carries TRBV10-3 and TRBJ2-2, with 9 bases fitting TRBD1. Germline V gene sequence: CDR1 ENHRY, CDR2 SYGVKD. The length of the CDR3 is 17 residues. Trimming cost V 0 bases and J 3 bases; bases outside gene matches: 5. CDR3 sequence: CAISESGTGRDTGELFF. CDR3 coding DNA: TGTGCCATCAGTGAGTCAGGGACAGGGAGGGACACCGGGGAGCTGTTTTTT.

CDR3 amino acids: CASSLLGGGFNEKLFF. CDR3 DNA sequence: TGTGCCAGCAGTTTATTAGGGGGGGGATTTAATGAAAAACTGTTTTTT. This chain joins TRBV27 and TRBJ1-4, with D possibly TRBD1 on 6 matching bases. The V end was cut by 1 base, the J end by 4 bases, with 13 bases between. CDR1 and CDR2 from the germline V gene are MNHEY and SMNVEV (reference sequence). The CDR3 runs to 16 residues.

The gene calls are TRBV5-1 and TRBJ2-1, with TRBD1 matching over 9 bases. Trimming at V came to 4 bases and at J to 0 bases, leaving 5 bases not matched to a gene. This CDR3 has 16 amino acids. Germline loops: CDR1 SGHRS, CDR2 YFSETQ. The CDR3 loop reads CASSPGTGLSYNEQFF. Written as DNA, the CDR3 is TGCGCCAGCAGCCCCGGGACAGGGCTCTCCTACAATGAGCAGTTCTTC.

This clone was counted between two and nine times. The chain couples TRBV6-5 to TRBJ2-7; TRBD1 aligns across 9 bases. Germline V gives CDR1 MNHEY, CDR2 SVGAGI. This CDR3 contains 13 residues. V was pared by 5 bases and J by 3 bases, with 2 bases of the junction left unmatched. The CDR3 spells CASSTGGLYEQYF. CDR3 coding DNA: TGTGCCAGCAGTACAGGGGGCCTCTACGAGCAGTACTTC.

This clone occurred a few times. The junction departs from germline at one end; a sequencing error may be responsible. This specimen includes other DNA sequences encoding the same CDR3. The rearrangement uses TRBV4-1 and TRBJ1-2; 8 positions match TRBD1. The CDR3 runs 15 residues. From germline, CDR1 is MGHRA and CDR2 YSYEKL. This CDR3 is CASSQDWTGNYGYTF. CDR3 coding DNA: TGTGCCAGCAGCCAAGACTGGACAGGGAACTATGGCTACACCTTC.

This chain links TRBV2 with TRBJ1-2, with a possible D match to TRBD1 (5 bases). V lost 4 bases, J lost 8 bases, and 17 bases lay in between. Germline V gene lookup returns CDR1 SNHLY and CDR2 FYNNEI. The CDR3 consists of 14 residues. CDR3 sequence (DNA): TGTGCCAGCAGTGGGGGCAGGGCCCGCTACGGCTACACCTTC. The encoded protein is CASSGGRARYGYTF.

The chain recombines TRBV4-1 with TRBJ1-4, with no clear D. Trimming removed 1 base at V and 3 bases at J, with 9 bases between. The CDR3 totals 15 residues. Per the germline V gene, CDR1 is MGHRA and CDR2 is YSYEKL. The CDR3 bases are TGCGCCAGCAGCCAAGTTGCGGATCCTAATGAAAAACTGTTTTTT. As protein: CASSQVADPNEKLFF.

Written as DNA, the CDR3 is TGTGCCAGCAGTCCTTCAGGGAATGGCTACACCTTC. This encodes CASSPSGNGYTF. This chain uses TRBV6-1 with TRBJ1-2; maybe TRBD1 (5 bases). V was pared by 5 bases and J by 6 bases, with 10 bases between. Germline CDR1 and CDR2: MNHNS and SASEGT. CDR3 size: 12 residues.

The rearrangement joins TRBV7-9 to TRBJ2-2, with D tentatively TRBD2 (6 bases). This CDR3 has 15 amino acids. In germline, CDR1 is SEHNR, CDR2 FQNEAQ (reference sequence). Trimming cost V 2 bases and J 6 bases, with 13 bases left between them. The CDR3 DNA reads as TGTGCCAGCAGCTTACAGGGATCGGGGGCCGGGGAGCTGTTTTTT. This encodes CASSLQGSGAGELFF.

The rearrangement uses TRBV5-1 and TRBJ1-1; TRBD1 is a possible D gene (5 bases). CDR1 SGHRS and CDR2 YFSETQ come from the germline V gene. The length of the CDR3 is 14 residues. Trimming shortened V by 3 bases and J by 3 bases, and 12 bases separated the two germline ends. CDR3 in amino acids: CASSWDGRYTEAFF. As DNA, the CDR3 is TGCGCCAGCAGCTGGGACGGCCGATACACTGAAGCTTTCTTT. Full variable domain (missing parts from reference TRBV5-1 and TRBJ1-1): KAGVTQTPRYLIKTRGQQVTLSCSPISGHRSVSWYQQTPGQGLQFLFEYFSETQRNKGNFPGRFSGRQFSNSRSEMNVSTLELGDSALYLCASSWDGRYTEAFFGQGTRLTVV.

This clone was picked up one time. The chain couples TRBV7-9 to TRBJ1-2; D unclear. V was shortened by 0 bases and J by 8 bases, with 13 bases between the two germline ends. Germline CDR1 is SEHNR and CDR2 is FQNEAQ (reference sequence). This CDR3 is built from 14 residues. CDR3 sequence reads: CASSLAYEGDGYTF. The CDR3 DNA is TGTGCCAGCAGCTTAGCGTACGAGGGAGACGGCTACACCTTC.

The V and J genes are TRBV14 and TRBJ2-7; tentative D call: TRBD1 (6 bases). This CDR3 has 18 residues. V lost 0 bases and J 3 bases, leaving 21 bases between the germline ends. Germline CDR1 SGHDN, CDR2 FVKESK. The CDR3 nucleotides are TGTGCCAGCAGCCAAGACAGTTTAACCGGGACACCTTACTACGAGCAGTACTTC. Amino acids: CASSQDSLTGTPYYEQYF.

This chain connects TRBV6-4 to TRBJ2-1; 8 positions agree with TRBD2. With V trimmed by 6 bases and J by 2 bases, 0 bases remained unmatched. Germline CDR1 is MRHNA and CDR2 is SNTAGT. CDR3 length: 13 residues. The DNA of the CDR3 is TGTGCCAGCAGCGGGGGGGCCTACAATGAGCAGTTCTTC. Translation: CASSGGAYNEQFF.

V is TRBV19 and J is TRBJ1-1; D unresolved. The CDR3 spans 12 residues. The ends were cut back, 7 bases at V and 4 bases at J, with 10 bases in the middle. CDR1 is LNHDA, CDR2 SQIVND, per germline (reference sequence). CDR3 sequence: CASMGFVTEAFF. As DNA, the CDR3 is TGTGCCAGTATGGGATTTGTCACTGAAGCTTTCTTT.